This T cell receptor beta chain was found in a study of cytomegalovirus exposure and HLA in healthy donors. General study findings and limits: The authors confirmed in vitro that a few CMV-associated chains were specific for CMV antigens.

The primer mix had 60 Vbeta and 13 Jbeta primers. Sequencing used immunoSEQ multiplex PCR; TCRdb keeps in-frame clones, though not all of them. The table shows approximately 110,000 clones, with about three quarters occurring only once. On this clone: Its target is unknown.

Per germline, CDR1 MDHEN and CDR2 SYDVKM. The CDR3 spans 14 residues. The TCR originated in a male donor in good health and CMV-seronegative. Source material: PBMCs. V usage is TRBV28 and J usage is TRBJ2-5; a weak D match, TRBD1 (7 bases). The J call is in doubt because the DNA end fits TRBJ2-7 better. The chain's CDR3 is CASSLWGDRDEQYF. Written as DNA, the CDR3 is TGTGCCAGCAGTTTGTGGGGGGACAGAGACGAGCAGTACTTC.